This T cell receptor (beta chain) was found in a study of CD8+CD57+ T cells in acquired aplastic anemia. Findings and caveats of the study: In CD8+ cells, Simpson's diversity showed no significant difference between patients and controls. It was found that under 30 CD8+ CDR3 sequences were shared between patients and controls.

This clonotype was observed at least ten times. Its antigen is as yet unknown. The TCR beta profiling, which covered VDJ combination and CDR3 sequence, was carried out using genomic DNA as the template. TCRdb processed the reads anew with MiXCR; each CDR3 protein has one entry. This sample has some 200,000 distinct CDR3 sequences; around 45% occur once, and the top ten carry 8% to 10%. The authors sequenced patients whose flow cytometry had shown CD8+CD57+ cell expansion. Each patient carried a diagnosis of severe acquired aplastic anemia. Sequencing was performed on sorted CD4+, CD8+, or CD8+CD57+ T cells (not recorded which) from PBMCs. The sequence was obtained from a human donor with aplastic anemia.

CDR3 residues: CASSDKGGGAHGYTF. CDR3 DNA sequence: TGTGCCAGCAGTGATAAGGGTGGGGGCGCGCATGGCTACACCTTC. The chain has TRBV25-1 and TRBJ1-2; D perhaps matches TRBD1 (6 bases). The germline V gene has CDR1 MGHDK and CDR2 SYGVNS. With 3 bases removed from V and 6 bases from J, the gap between germline ends came to 17 bases. The CDR3 covers 15 residues.